This T cell receptor beta chain was recorded in a study of OX40 agonist ivuxolimab in advanced cancers. On the study more broadly: Across the patients, intravenous ivuxolimab was delivered every 2 weeks at 0.01 to 10 mg/kg. Patients enrolled in dose escalation were diagnosed with hepatocellular carcinoma, melanoma, renal cell or head and neck cancer.

Generated by immunoSEQ multiplex PCR, the TCRdb table keeps only in-frame clones and is missing some. Of 78,000 or so clones in the sample, roughly 84% were seen once. Trimming shortened V by 5 bases and J by 3 bases, and 11 bases separated the two germline ends. In germline, CDR1 is PRHDT, CDR2 FYEKMQ (reference sequence). The CDR3 contains 13 residues. The V call is TRBV13, the J call TRBJ2-7, with D perhaps TRBD2 (6 bases). The sequences come from CD4+ or CD8+ T cells sorted from blood, collected in a trial of the OX40 agonist ivuxolimab. This receptor was identified in an adult with an advanced solid tumor such as melanoma, head and neck, liver or kidney cancer. This CDR3 is CASSPGTLYEQYF. The CDR3 bases are TGTGCCAGCAGCCCTGGGACTCTCTACGAGCAGTACTTC.